Shown below are 32 T cell receptor beta chains from a single sample sequenced in a study of cytomegalovirus exposure and HLA in healthy donors (TCRdb year 2017). The method behind the library was the immunoSEQ multiplex PCR assay. For the multiplex PCR, a mixture combining 60 forward primers for TCR Vbeta segments and 13 reverse primers for TCR Jbeta segments was used. Entries here come from immuneACCESS through TCRdb and include only in-frame sequences with V and J called. Some clones fail to appear in such tables; in the studies checked, an unresolved V gene covers under half of the shortfall, and the cause of the remainder is unknown. Within this sample are 130,000 or so clones, with roughly 75% of them counted one time only. About 3% of the sample is taken by the ten largest. Material for sequencing was PBMCs. The receptors derive from a man aged 40-49 years in good health and CMV-seronegative.

This clone was counted a few times. This chain links TRBV7-9 with TRBJ1-5, with 9 positions matching TRBD1. This CDR3 contains 16 residues. With 3 bases clipped from V and 2 bases from J, the junction kept 5 bases outside the gene matches. The germline CDR1 and CDR2 sequences are SEHNR and FQNEAQ (reference sequence). The DNA for the CDR3 is TGTGCCAGCAGCTTCGAACAGGGGGCACGCAATCAGCCCCAGCATTTT. Its translation: CASSFEQGARNQPQHF.

V and J are TRBV15 and TRBJ2-2; 7 bases fit TRBD2. The CDR3 is made up of 16 amino acids. The germline gives CDR1 LNHNV, CDR2 YYDKDF (reference sequence). J lost 1 base, V lost 3 bases, and 5 bases had no gene match. Written as DNA, the CDR3 is TGTGCCACCAGCAGCTTTTGGGGGGGGAACACCGGGGAGCTGTTTTTT. This translates into CATSSFWGGNTGELFF.

CDR3 amino acids: CASSYGTGRGNEKLFF. In DNA, the CDR3 is TGTGCCAGCAGTTACGGGACAGGGAGGGGTAATGAAAAACTGTTTTTT. The chain is built from TRBV6-6 and TRBJ1-4; 9 positions agree with TRBD1. V shed 2 bases, J shed 4 bases, and the junction held 5 bases outside the gene matches. The CDR3 consists of 16 residues. Per the germline V gene, CDR1 is MNHNY and CDR2 is SVGAGI (reference sequence).

This rearrangement joins TRBV6-1 to TRBJ1-1; no reliable D call. This CDR3 spans 12 amino acids. The V gene's germline CDR1 is MNHNS and CDR2 SASEGT. V was trimmed by 6 bases and J by 2 bases, leaving 7 bases between them. This CDR3 reads CASRGVNTEAFF. Written as DNA, the CDR3 is TGTGCCAGCAGGGGCGTAAACACTGAAGCTTTCTTT.

V gene TRBV7-2 combines with J gene TRBJ2-1; tentative D call: TRBD2 (5 bases). The CDR3 totals 15 residues. Per the germline V gene, CDR1 is SGHTA and CDR2 is FQGNSA. V lost 1 base, J lost 1 base, and 8 bases lay in between. As DNA, the CDR3 is TGTGCCAGCAGCTTAGGGGAGTCATCCTACAATGAGCAGTTCTTC. This gives the protein CASSLGESSYNEQFF.

In the case of this clone: The junction does not match germline at one end; this may be a read error. This chain links TRBV4-1 with TRBJ1-6; possibly TRBD1 for D (5 bases). This CDR3 is built from 18 residues. The germline gives CDR1 MGHRA, CDR2 YSYEKL. The CDR3 DNA reads TGCGCCAGCAGCCAAGATCCGGGGGGGGAATTGTATATTTCACCCCTCCACTTT. Translated: CASSQDPGGELYISPLHF.

V is TRBV5-1 and J is TRBJ1-4; D ambiguous. Germline-derived CDR1 and CDR2 are SGHRS and YFSETQ. Trimming took off 2 bases at V and 4 bases at J, with 12 bases between the two ends. The CDR3 has 15 residues. In DNA, the CDR3 is TGCGCCAGCAGCTTTCTAAGCGGAGGTAATGAAAAACTGTTTTTT. Its translation: CASSFLSGGNEKLFF.

The chain links TRBV6-1 to TRBJ1-5; D is possibly TRBD1 (5 bases). The germline gives CDR1 MNHNS, CDR2 SASEGT. The V end lost 8 bases, the J end lost 5 bases, and 16 bases lay between the germline ends. This CDR3 region has 14 residues. CDR3 loop: CASVPRRVDQPQHF. The CDR3 DNA reads TGTGCCAGCGTACCCCGCAGGGTCGATCAGCCCCAGCATTTT.

This chain uses TRBV5-8 with TRBJ1-3; 9 nucleotides align to TRBD1. The CDR3 length is 17 residues. Trimming cost V 4 bases and J 2 bases; bases outside gene matches: 10. The germline CDR1 and CDR2 sequences are SGHTS and YDEGEE. CDR3 loop: CASSPAWDRDPGNTIYF. DNA for the CDR3: TGTGCCAGCAGCCCGGCGTGGGACAGGGATCCTGGAAACACCATATATTTT.

This clone occurred once. The V and J genes are TRBV7-9 and TRBJ2-3; D uncertain. The V gene lost 3 bases and the J gene lost 7 bases, with 8 bases spanning the gap. Germline V gene sequence: CDR1 SEHNR, CDR2 FQNEAQ (reference sequence). The CDR3 extends over 12 amino acids. CDR3 sequence (DNA): TGTGCCAGCAGCTTTTCAGGAAATACGCAGTATTTT. Translated, it gives CASSFSGNTQYF.

This clone came up once. The rearrangement links TRBV5-6 to TRBJ1-2; D is unclear. Germline CDR1 SGHDT, CDR2 YYEEEE. This CDR3 comprises 17 residues. V lost 0 bases and J 2 bases, leaving 17 bases between the germline ends. In DNA, the CDR3 is TGTGCCAGCAGCTTGGTTGGGTATCCCCAAGCGAACTATGGCTACACCTTC. This codes for CASSLVGYPQANYGYTF.

V and J are TRBV7-3 and TRBJ1-1, with D possibly being TRBD1 (5 bases). The CDR3 spans 16 residues. CDR1 and CDR2 from the germline V gene are SGHTA and FQGTGA. The V gene lost 4 bases and the J gene lost 3 bases, with 18 bases spanning the gap. The DNA of the CDR3 is TGTGCCAGCAGCTCCCAGCCCCTTGGGGGGGACACTGAAGCTTTCTTT. Protein product: CASSSQPLGGDTEAFF.

The gene calls are TRBV5-1 and TRBJ1-3; a possible D gene is TRBD1 (5 bases). This CDR3 comprises 16 residues. Germline V gives CDR1 SGHRS, CDR2 YFSETQ. Trimming removed 0 bases from V and 0 bases from J, with 10 bases in between. The CDR3 here is CASSLGGVNSGNTIYF. CDR3 DNA sequence: TGCGCCAGCAGCTTGGGGGGGGTGAACTCTGGAAACACCATATATTTT.

The V gene is TRBV6-1, the J gene TRBJ1-1; D is ambiguous. The CDR3 extends over 11 amino acids. V lost 5 bases and J lost 4, with 5 bases in between. Germline V gives CDR1 MNHNS, CDR2 SASEGT. The CDR3 sequence: CASSSVTEAFF. CDR3 sequence (DNA): TGTGCCAGCAGTTCGGTCACTGAAGCTTTCTTT.

The gene calls are TRBV30 and TRBJ1-1; D may be TRBD1 (5 bases). This CDR3 has 13 residues. The germline V and J ends were trimmed by 5 bases and 4 bases, with 14 bases remaining between them. CDR1 and CDR2 from the germline V gene are GTSNPN and SVGIG (reference sequence). The CDR3 region is CAWAGGIRTEAFF. As DNA, the CDR3 is TGTGCCTGGGCCGGGGGGATCCGCACTGAAGCTTTCTTT.

This chain joins TRBV5-4 and TRBJ2-2; 10 nucleotides line up with TRBD1. The ends lost 4 bases at V and 2 bases at J; junction bases unmatched: 2. This CDR3 contains 15 residues. Germline-derived CDR1 and CDR2 are SGHNT and YYREEE (reference sequence). The CDR3 coding sequence is TGTGCCAGCAGCCGGACAGGGGGTAACACCGGGGAGCTGTTTTTT. Encoded protein: CASSRTGGNTGELFF.

The chain joins TRBV6-5 to TRBJ1-4; 7 nucleotides align to TRBD1. Germline V gene data show CDR1 as MNHEY and CDR2 as SVGAGI. V trimming: 0 bases; J trimming: 11 bases; junction bases outside the gene matches: 9. The CDR3 length is 15 residues. The CDR3, as DNA: TGTGCCAGCAGTTACTCGGGTGGAGGGGGCGGGAAACTGTTTTTT. Protein sequence: CASSYSGGGGGKLFF.

This clone is a singleton in its sample. The chain recombines TRBV7-2 with TRBJ2-3; D perhaps matches TRBD1 (6 bases). V was shortened by 7 bases and J by 0 bases, with 17 bases between the two germline ends. This CDR3 has 16 amino acids. Germline CDR1 is SGHTA and CDR2 is FQGNSA. The CDR3 is CASNPGVHPSTDTQYF. The CDR3 DNA reads TGTGCCAGCAACCCAGGGGTCCATCCTAGCACAGATACGCAGTATTTT.

This clone occurred a few times. The V and J genes are TRBV6-1 and TRBJ2-7; maybe TRBD1 (6 bases). V lost 5 bases to trimming and J lost 6 bases, with 14 bases between them. The CDR3 sequence is 13 residues long. The germline V gene has CDR1 MNHNS and CDR2 SASEGT. CDR3 sequence (DNA): TGTGCCAGCAGTTTCCGCCGGGACACCGAGCAGTACTTC. Its translation is CASSFRRDTEQYF.

The genes are TRBV18 and TRBJ2-3, with D possibly matching TRBD1 (5 bases). V was pared by 3 bases and J by 6 bases, with 16 bases between. The germline V gene encodes CDR1 KGHSH and CDR2 LQKENI. This CDR3 has 15 residues. CDR3: CASSPPQGLGDTQYF. As DNA, the CDR3 is TGTGCCAGCTCACCTCCCCAGGGCTTAGGGGATACGCAGTATTTT. The full variable domain, rest sourced from reference TRBV18 and TRBJ2-3, is NAGVMQNPRHLVRRRGQEARLRCSPMKGHSHVYWYRQLPEEGLKFMVYLQKENIIDESGMPKERFSAEFPKEGPSILRIQQVVRGDSAAYFCASSPPQGLGDTQYFGPGTRLTVL.

The chain has TRBV7-2 and TRBJ2-7, with D possibly TRBD2 on 7 matching bases. This CDR3 is 13 amino acids long. In germline, CDR1 is SGHTA, CDR2 FQGNSA. Trimming removed 7 bases at V and 3 bases at J, with 13 bases between. DNA for the CDR3: TGTGCCAGCAACCGGGGGGCCCTCTACGAGCAGTACTTC. It translates to CASNRGALYEQYF.

This clone was observed a single time. This chain links TRBV5-4 with TRBJ1-2; 9 bases line up with TRBD1. Per the germline V gene, CDR1 is SGHNT and CDR2 is YYREEE (reference sequence). The CDR3 sequence is 15 residues long. V gave up 4 bases and J gave up 1 base; unmatched junction bases: 5. CDR3 in amino acids: CASSQDRGDNYGYTF. In DNA form, the CDR3 reads TGTGCCAGCAGCCAGGACAGGGGCGATAACTATGGCTACACCTTC.

The V call is TRBV5-1, the J call TRBJ1-3, with D uncertain. The CDR3 spans 15 residues. The germline CDR1 and CDR2 sequences are SGHRS and YFSETQ. Trimming took off 0 bases at V and 4 bases at J, with 11 bases between the two ends. The CDR3 sequence: CASSLAQHTGNTIYF. The CDR3 bases are TGCGCCAGCAGCTTGGCACAACATACAGGAAACACCATATATTTT.

The V gene is TRBV29-1, the J gene TRBJ2-5, with 8 nucleotides matching TRBD1. The CDR3 is made up of 18 amino acids. Trimming removed 0 bases from V and 5 bases from J; junction bases left unmatched: 17. CDR1 SQVTM and CDR2 ANQGSEA come from the germline V gene. CDR3 region: CSVEDLPGTGDGMETQYF. The CDR3 DNA reads as TGCAGCGTTGAAGATCTCCCCGGGACAGGAGACGGAATGGAGACCCAGTACTTC.

This CDR3 reads CASSENRVGTEAFF. CDR3 in DNA: TGTGCCAGCAGTGAGAACAGGGTCGGGACTGAAGCTTTCTTT. The chain is built from TRBV2 and TRBJ1-1; D possibly corresponds to TRBD1 (6 bases). Trimming removed 3 bases at V and 5 bases at J, with 13 bases between. The CDR3 sequence is 14 residues long. Germline V gene sequence: CDR1 SNHLY, CDR2 FYNNEI.

V and J are TRBV5-1 and TRBJ1-2; weak D call: TRBD1 (5 bases). V lost 0 bases, J lost 4 bases, and 13 bases lay in between. The germline V gene encodes CDR1 SGHRS and CDR2 YFSETQ. The CDR3 sequence is 15 residues long. CDR3 DNA sequence: TGCGCCAGCAGCTTGGAACAGGCAGACGTCTATGGCTACACCTTC. The encoded protein is CASSLEQADVYGYTF.

This clone was picked up many times. The J gene is TRBJ1-1, the V gene TRBV4-1; perhaps TRBD1 as D (5 bases). Germline V gene lookup returns CDR1 MGHRA and CDR2 YSYEKL. This CDR3 is built from 15 residues. V was cut by 3 bases and J by 0 bases, with 11 bases left in between. CDR3 amino acids: CASSQRTIMNTEAFF. The CDR3 DNA follows: TGCGCCAGCAGCCAGAGGACAATTATGAACACTGAAGCTTTCTTT.

The chain is built from TRBV5-1 and TRBJ2-7, with D possibly TRBD2 on 6 matching bases. The length of the CDR3 is 16 residues. Trimming cost V 4 bases and J 1 base, with 18 bases left between them. Germline loops: CDR1 SGHRS, CDR2 YFSETQ. This CDR3 is CASSLGTGAGSYEQYF. Here the CDR3 DNA reads TGCGCCAGCAGCCTAGGGACGGGAGCCGGATCCTACGAGCAGTACTTC.

In DNA form, the CDR3 reads TGTGCCAGCAGCTCCCGTTGGGCAGGGCCAAACTATGGCTACACCTTC. It translates to CASSSRWAGPNYGYTF. The chain joins TRBV7-2 to TRBJ1-2; a weak D match, TRBD1 (5 bases). Germline assignment: CDR1 SGHTA and CDR2 FQGNSA. CDR3 length equals 16 residues. Trimming cost V 4 bases and J 2 bases, with 17 bases left between them.

The chain joins TRBV11-3 to TRBJ2-5; 8 nucleotides agree with TRBD2. V shed 1 base, J shed 2 bases, and the junction held 15 bases outside the gene matches. Germline-derived CDR1 and CDR2 are SGHNT and YENEEA. CDR3 length: 19 residues. CDR3: CASSLGRVGGARFQETQYF. DNA for the CDR3: TGTGCCAGCAGCTTAGGACGGGTCGGGGGGGCCCGATTTCAAGAGACCCAGTACTTC.

J is TRBJ2-7 and V is TRBV5-4; the match to TRBD1 covers 7 bases. CDR3 length: 17 residues. The junction had 18 bases not matched to a gene; V was cut back by 2 bases and J by 7 bases. Germline V gene sequence: CDR1 SGHNT, CDR2 YYREEE (reference sequence). The CDR3: CASSFPGPTGIAGEQYF. Here the CDR3 DNA reads TGTGCCAGCAGCTTCCCTGGCCCGACAGGGATCGCTGGGGAGCAGTACTTC. Looking up the rest from reference TRBV5-4 and TRBJ2-7 gives the full variable domain: ETGVTQSPTHLIKTRGQQVTLRCSSQSGHNTVSWYQQALGQGPQFIFQYYREEENGRGNFPPRFSGLQFPNYSSELNVNALELDDSALYLCASSFPGPTGIAGEQYFGPGTRLTVT.

The CDR3 bases are TGTGCCAGCAGGGACAGCAGTGACTATGGCTACACCTTC. Protein product: CASRDSSDYGYTF. This chain links TRBV6-1 with TRBJ1-2; D possibly corresponds to TRBD1 (6 bases). The CDR3 contains 13 residues. The germline V gene has CDR1 MNHNS and CDR2 SASEGT. V gave up 6 bases and J gave up 3 bases, with 11 bases separating them.